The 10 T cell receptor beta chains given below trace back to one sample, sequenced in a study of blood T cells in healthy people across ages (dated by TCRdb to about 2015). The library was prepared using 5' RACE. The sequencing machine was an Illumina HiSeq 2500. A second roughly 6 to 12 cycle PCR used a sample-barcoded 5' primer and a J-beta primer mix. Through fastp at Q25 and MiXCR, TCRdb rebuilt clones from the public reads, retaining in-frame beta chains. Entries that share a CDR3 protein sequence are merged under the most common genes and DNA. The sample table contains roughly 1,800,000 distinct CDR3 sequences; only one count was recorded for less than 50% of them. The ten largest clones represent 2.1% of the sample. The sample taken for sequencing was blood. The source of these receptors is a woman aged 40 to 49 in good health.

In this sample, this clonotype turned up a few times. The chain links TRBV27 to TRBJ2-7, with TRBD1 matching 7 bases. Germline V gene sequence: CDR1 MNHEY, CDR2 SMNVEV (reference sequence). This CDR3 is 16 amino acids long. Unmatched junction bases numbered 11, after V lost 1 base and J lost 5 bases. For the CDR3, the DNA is TGTGCCAGCAGTTTATTTCAGAGCAGGGGGACCGACGAGCAGTACTTC. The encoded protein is CASSLFQSRGTDEQYF.

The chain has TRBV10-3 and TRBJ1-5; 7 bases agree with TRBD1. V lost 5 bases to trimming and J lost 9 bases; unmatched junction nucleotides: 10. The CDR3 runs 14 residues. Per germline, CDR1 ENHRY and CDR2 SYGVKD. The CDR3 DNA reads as TGTGCCATCAGTTCCACAGGGGCAGGGCGGCCCCAGCATTTT. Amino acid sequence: CAISSTGAGRPQHF.

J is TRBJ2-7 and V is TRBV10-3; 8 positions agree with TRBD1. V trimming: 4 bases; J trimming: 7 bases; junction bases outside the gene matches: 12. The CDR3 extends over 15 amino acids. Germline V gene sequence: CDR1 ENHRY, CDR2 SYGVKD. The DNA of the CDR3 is TGTGCCATCAGTGTTGGGACAGGCTTATACAATGAGCAGTACTTC. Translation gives CAISVGTGLYNEQYF.

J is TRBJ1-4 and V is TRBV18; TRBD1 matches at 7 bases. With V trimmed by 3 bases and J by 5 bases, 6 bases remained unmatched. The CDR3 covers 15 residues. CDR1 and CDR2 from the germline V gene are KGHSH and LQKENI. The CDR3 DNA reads TGTGCCAGCTCACCCTCCGGGACAGTGAATGAAAAACTGTTTTTT. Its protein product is CASSPSGTVNEKLFF.

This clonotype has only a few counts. The CDR3 coding sequence is TGTGCCAGCAGCTTGAACGGACCCGATATAAAAGAGACCCAGTACTTC. It is translated as CASSLNGPDIKETQYF. The V and J genes are TRBV7-2 and TRBJ2-5; unclear D gene. Between the trimmed V and J ends, which lost 3 bases and 3 bases, there was a span of 17 bases. This CDR3 is 16 amino acids long. Germline values: CDR1 SGHTA, CDR2 FQGNSA.

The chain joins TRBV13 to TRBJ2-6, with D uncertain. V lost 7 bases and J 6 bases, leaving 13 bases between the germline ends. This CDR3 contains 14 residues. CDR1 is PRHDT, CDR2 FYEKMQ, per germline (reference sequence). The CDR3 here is CASTASVEANVLTF. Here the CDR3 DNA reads TGTGCCAGCACGGCCTCGGTCGAGGCCAACGTCCTGACTTTC.

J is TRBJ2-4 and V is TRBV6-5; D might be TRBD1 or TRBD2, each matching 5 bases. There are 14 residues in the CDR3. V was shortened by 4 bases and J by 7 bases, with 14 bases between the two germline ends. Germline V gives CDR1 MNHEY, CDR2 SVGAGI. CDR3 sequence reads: CASSFTGTDNIQYF. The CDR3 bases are TGTGCCAGCAGTTTTACCGGGACCGATAACATTCAGTACTTC.

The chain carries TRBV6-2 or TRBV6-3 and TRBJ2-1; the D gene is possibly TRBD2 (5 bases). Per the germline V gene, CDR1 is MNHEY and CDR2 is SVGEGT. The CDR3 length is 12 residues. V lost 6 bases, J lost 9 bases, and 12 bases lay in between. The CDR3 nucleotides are TGTGCCAGCAGGCACCCGGCGGGTGAGCAGTTCTTC. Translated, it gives CASRHPAGEQFF.

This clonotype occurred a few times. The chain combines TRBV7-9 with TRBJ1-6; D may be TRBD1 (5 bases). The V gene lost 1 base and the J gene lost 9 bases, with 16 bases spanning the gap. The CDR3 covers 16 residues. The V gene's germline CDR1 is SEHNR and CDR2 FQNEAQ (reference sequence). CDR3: CASSLGQGGGGSPLHF. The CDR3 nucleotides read TGTGCCAGCAGCTTAGGCCAGGGTGGCGGGGGTTCACCCCTCCACTTT.

The CDR3: CASSFLEDTQYF. The CDR3 DNA reads as TGTGCCAGCAGCTTCCTAGAGGATACGCAGTATTTT. V and J are TRBV5-6 and TRBJ2-3; D unresolved. Per germline, CDR1 SGHDT and CDR2 YYEEEE. This CDR3 contains 12 residues. V lost 2 bases to trimming and J lost 6 bases, with 7 bases between them.